This TCR beta chain was captured by sequencing in a study of blood T cell repertoires in COVID-19. In the study overall: Specimens from acute and convalescent COVID-19 originated in the United States, Italy and Spain. T cells, B-cell-depleted T cells, or PBMCs provided the cDNA or gDNA that served as material.

In the original processing: Reference gene primer amplification in the assay estimated nucleated cell counts. Only in-frame clones appear in the TCRdb table, and some are missing; sequencing was by immunoSEQ multiplex PCR. V, J and clone size reflect that table, while D and trimming were determined from the DNA. This sample has almost 50,000 clones, with 84% found just once. Germline V gene sequence: CDR1 SGHRS, CDR2 YFSETQ. This CDR3 is built from 15 residues. J was trimmed by 4 bases and V by 5 bases; bases with no gene match: 10. The V call is TRBV5-1, the J call TRBJ1-1; 8 bases align to TRBD1. This TCR came from a man in his forties or fifties with acute or convalescent COVID-19. The specimen was peripheral blood. The DNA for the CDR3 is TGCGCCAGCAGACCACCGACAGGGGCCGTCACTGAAGCTTTCTTT. As protein: CASRPPTGAVTEAFF.